These T cell receptor beta chains were read from a single sample in a study of blood T cells in healthy people across ages. From the 5' RACE reads, TCRdb called clonotypes with MiXCR, one entry per CDR3 protein. The sample lists 750,000 to 1,000,000 distinct CDR3 sequences; about 29% were seen once. These same data were also listed under a study on T cells of mothers and their children.

The source material was blood. These TCRs come from a woman aged 40 to 55 in good health. CDR3s include the opening cysteine and the closing phenylalanine or tryptophan. D genes are given only for firm matches. Rows may omit the clone size; those that give it use once, few, many or a size class.

j_gene,d_gene,abundance,v_gene,len,CDR3nt,CDR3aa
TRBJ2-5,NA,few,TRBV28,15,TGTGCCAGCAGTCGATCTGGGACGGCCCAAGAGACCCAGTACTTC,CASSRSGTAQETQYF
TRBJ2-5,NA,many,TRBV10-3,15,TGTGCCATCAGTGAGGGGAGTTATCAAGGAGAGACCCAGTACTTC,CAISEGSYQGETQYF
TRBJ1-1,NA,NA,TRBV4-1,13,TGCGCCAGCAGCCCCCCTACGGGCACTGAAGCTTTCTTT,CASSPPTGTEAFF
TRBJ1-4,NA,few,TRBV6-5,16,TGTGCCAGCAGTTACTCGTTCGGTCGGCGGGGGCTGGAACTGTTTTTT,CASSYSFGRRGLELFF
TRBJ2-3,TRBD1,NA,TRBV12-3/TRBV12-4,14,TGTGCCAGCAATCTGGGACAGTTGGCAGATACGCAGTATTTT,CASNLGQLADTQYF
TRBJ2-7,NA,few,TRBV20-1,15,TGCAGTGCTAGAGATCGTGGGGTTAGTGCCTACGAGCAGTACTTC,CSARDRGVSAYEQYF
TRBJ2-1,NA,few,TRBV7-9,14,TGTGCCAGCAGCTTAGTCGGCATCGGCAATGAGCAGTTCTTC,CASSLVGIGNEQFF
TRBJ2-6,TRBD1,few,TRBV11-2,18,TGTGCCAGCAGCCCTCGGGACAGGTACCTCTCTGGGGCCAACGTCCTGACTTTC,CASSPRDRYLSGANVLTF
TRBJ1-5,NA,NA,TRBV7-2,13,TGTGCCAGCAGCTTAGAGGGGGGAGGAAACCAGCATTTT,CASSLEGGGNQHF
TRBJ1-2,NA,many,TRBV4-1,14,TGCGCCAGCAGCCACCTCCGGGACAACGATGGCTACACCTTC,CASSHLRDNDGYTF
TRBJ2-7,NA,NA,TRBV6-5,17,TGTGCCAGCAGTTACTCTCGGTCAGCAGCAACCGTCTACGAGCAGTACTTC,CASSYSRSAATVYEQYF
TRBJ2-1,NA,many,TRBV9,14,TGTGCCAGCAGCAGGCAGGTCTTTGACAATGAGCAGTTCTTC,CASSRQVFDNEQFF
TRBJ1-1,TRBD1,many,TRBV25-1,14,TGTGCCAGCAGTGAAGACAGGGCTAACACTGAAGCTTTCTTT,CASSEDRANTEAFF
TRBJ2-1,NA,many,TRBV7-2,13,TGTGCCAGCAGCTTAATAGAATACAATGAGCAGTTCTTC,CASSLIEYNEQFF
TRBJ2-4,NA,once,TRBV15,15,TGTGCCACCAGCAGGGGACCAGGGGGGGGCATGGAGCAGTACTTC,CATSRGPGGGMEQYF
TRBJ1-1,NA,NA,TRBV6-6,14,TGTGCCAGCTCTACCCGGGCCCAGGACACTGAAGCTTTCTTT,CASSTRAQDTEAFF
TRBJ2-7,TRBD1,NA,TRBV9,14,TGCAGAAGCGGGCAGGGGGCTAGTCCCTACGAGCAGTACTTC,CRSGQGASPYEQYF
TRBJ2-1,TRBD2,NA,TRBV7-6,15,TGTGCCAGCAGCATCCCGGGACTAGCCTACAATGAGCAGTTCTTC,CASSIPGLAYNEQFF
TRBJ2-1,NA,NA,TRBV4-3,15,TGCGCCAGCAGCCAAGATAGGCGGAAATACAATGAGCAGTTCTTC,CASSQDRRKYNEQFF
TRBJ1-2,NA,once,TRBV7-2,14,TGTGCCAGCAGCGGGGGAAGCACTAACTATGGCTACGCCTTC,CASSGGSTNYGYAF
TRBJ2-3,NA,NA,TRBV7-2,12,TGTGCCAGCAGCTTAGAAGGAAATACGCAGTATTTT,CASSLEGNTQYF
TRBJ2-3,TRBD2,few,TRBV20-1,16,TGCAGTGCTAGGGTGACTAGCGGGGAGCGGACAGATACGCAGTATTTT,CSARVTSGERTDTQYF
TRBJ2-3,NA,once,TRBV7-2,16,TGTGCCAGCAGCTTAGATAACTTGGGTAGCACAGATACGCAGTATTTT,CASSLDNLGSTDTQYF
TRBJ2-1,NA,NA,TRBV24-1,12,TGTGCCACACAAGGGGACTTCAATGAGCAGTTCTTC,CATQGDFNEQFF
TRBJ2-7,NA,NA,TRBV20-1,14,TGCAGTGCTAGACCCTCGGGACTCTCCTACGAGCAGTACTTC,CSARPSGLSYEQYF
TRBJ1-1,NA,few,TRBV29-1,12,TGCAGCGTTGATTGGCGGGTATCAGGAGCTTTCTTT,CSVDWRVSGAFF
TRBJ2-7,TRBD1,NA,TRBV29-1,16,TGCAGCGTTCCTAACCCGGGACAGGGGGCTTTGAACGAGCAGTACTTC,CSVPNPGQGALNEQYF
TRBJ2-2,NA,NA,TRBV24-1,17,NA,CATSDWGGGTTTGEPFF
TRBJ1-3,TRBD1,few,TRBV29-1,13,TGCAGCGTCCGGACAGGGGCCGAGTACACCATATATTTT,CSVRTGAEYTIYF
TRBJ1-1,NA,few,TRBV12-3/TRBV12-4,13,TGTGCCAGCAGCCCTTTGCTTAACACTGAAGCTTTCTTT,CASSPLLNTEAFF
TRBJ2-7,NA,NA,TRBV6-1,14,TGTGCCAGCAGGCAGGGTGGTTTGGTCTACGAGCAGTACTTC,CASRQGGLVYEQYF
TRBJ2-1,TRBD1,many,TRBV28,16,TGTGCCAGCAGCTTCGTCGGGACAGGATACTACAATGAGCAGTTCTTC,CASSFVGTGYYNEQFF
TRBJ2-7,TRBD1,NA,TRBV6-2/TRBV6-3,14,TGTGCCAGCATCCCGGGACAGGGTTTCTACGAGCAGTACTTC,CASIPGQGFYEQYF
TRBJ1-5,NA,many,TRBV5-1,14,TGCGCCAGCAGCCCGGGGAATAGCAATCAGCCCCAGCATTTT,CASSPGNSNQPQHF
TRBJ2-1,NA,many,TRBV7-7,13,TGTGCTAGCAGCTTAGTTACGGGGAATGAGCAGTTCTTC,CASSLVTGNEQFF
TRBJ2-7,TRBD1,NA,TRBV5-6,14,TGTGCCAGCAGCTCGCGGGACAGGATCCACGAGCAGTACTTC,CASSSRDRIHEQYF
TRBJ2-7,NA,NA,TRBV4-2,20,TGTGCCAGCAGCCAAGGGACTTCGGGGCTTGGGAGCGGGCTTACCTACGAGCAGTACTTC,CASSQGTSGLGSGLTYEQYF
TRBJ1-5,NA,few,TRBV18,14,TGTGCCAGCTCAACGGGGGATAGCCGGCAGCCCCAGCATTTT,CASSTGDSRQPQHF
TRBJ1-1,NA,NA,TRBV28,13,TGTGCCAGCAGTATTCCTTACAGGGCCGAAGCTTTCTTT,CASSIPYRAEAFF
TRBJ1-2,NA,many,TRBV12-3/TRBV12-4,15,TGTGCCAGCAGTTTGGACGGACGGCCAAACTATGGCTACACCTTC,CASSLDGRPNYGYTF
TRBJ2-7,TRBD2,many,TRBV28,14,TGTGCCAGCAGTAGATGGGGGGGACGGTACGAGCAGTACTTC,CASSRWGGRYEQYF
TRBJ1-5,TRBD1,few,TRBV6-1,15,TGTGCCAGCAGTGACCCACAGGGGAACAATCAGCCCCAGCATTTT,CASSDPQGNNQPQHF